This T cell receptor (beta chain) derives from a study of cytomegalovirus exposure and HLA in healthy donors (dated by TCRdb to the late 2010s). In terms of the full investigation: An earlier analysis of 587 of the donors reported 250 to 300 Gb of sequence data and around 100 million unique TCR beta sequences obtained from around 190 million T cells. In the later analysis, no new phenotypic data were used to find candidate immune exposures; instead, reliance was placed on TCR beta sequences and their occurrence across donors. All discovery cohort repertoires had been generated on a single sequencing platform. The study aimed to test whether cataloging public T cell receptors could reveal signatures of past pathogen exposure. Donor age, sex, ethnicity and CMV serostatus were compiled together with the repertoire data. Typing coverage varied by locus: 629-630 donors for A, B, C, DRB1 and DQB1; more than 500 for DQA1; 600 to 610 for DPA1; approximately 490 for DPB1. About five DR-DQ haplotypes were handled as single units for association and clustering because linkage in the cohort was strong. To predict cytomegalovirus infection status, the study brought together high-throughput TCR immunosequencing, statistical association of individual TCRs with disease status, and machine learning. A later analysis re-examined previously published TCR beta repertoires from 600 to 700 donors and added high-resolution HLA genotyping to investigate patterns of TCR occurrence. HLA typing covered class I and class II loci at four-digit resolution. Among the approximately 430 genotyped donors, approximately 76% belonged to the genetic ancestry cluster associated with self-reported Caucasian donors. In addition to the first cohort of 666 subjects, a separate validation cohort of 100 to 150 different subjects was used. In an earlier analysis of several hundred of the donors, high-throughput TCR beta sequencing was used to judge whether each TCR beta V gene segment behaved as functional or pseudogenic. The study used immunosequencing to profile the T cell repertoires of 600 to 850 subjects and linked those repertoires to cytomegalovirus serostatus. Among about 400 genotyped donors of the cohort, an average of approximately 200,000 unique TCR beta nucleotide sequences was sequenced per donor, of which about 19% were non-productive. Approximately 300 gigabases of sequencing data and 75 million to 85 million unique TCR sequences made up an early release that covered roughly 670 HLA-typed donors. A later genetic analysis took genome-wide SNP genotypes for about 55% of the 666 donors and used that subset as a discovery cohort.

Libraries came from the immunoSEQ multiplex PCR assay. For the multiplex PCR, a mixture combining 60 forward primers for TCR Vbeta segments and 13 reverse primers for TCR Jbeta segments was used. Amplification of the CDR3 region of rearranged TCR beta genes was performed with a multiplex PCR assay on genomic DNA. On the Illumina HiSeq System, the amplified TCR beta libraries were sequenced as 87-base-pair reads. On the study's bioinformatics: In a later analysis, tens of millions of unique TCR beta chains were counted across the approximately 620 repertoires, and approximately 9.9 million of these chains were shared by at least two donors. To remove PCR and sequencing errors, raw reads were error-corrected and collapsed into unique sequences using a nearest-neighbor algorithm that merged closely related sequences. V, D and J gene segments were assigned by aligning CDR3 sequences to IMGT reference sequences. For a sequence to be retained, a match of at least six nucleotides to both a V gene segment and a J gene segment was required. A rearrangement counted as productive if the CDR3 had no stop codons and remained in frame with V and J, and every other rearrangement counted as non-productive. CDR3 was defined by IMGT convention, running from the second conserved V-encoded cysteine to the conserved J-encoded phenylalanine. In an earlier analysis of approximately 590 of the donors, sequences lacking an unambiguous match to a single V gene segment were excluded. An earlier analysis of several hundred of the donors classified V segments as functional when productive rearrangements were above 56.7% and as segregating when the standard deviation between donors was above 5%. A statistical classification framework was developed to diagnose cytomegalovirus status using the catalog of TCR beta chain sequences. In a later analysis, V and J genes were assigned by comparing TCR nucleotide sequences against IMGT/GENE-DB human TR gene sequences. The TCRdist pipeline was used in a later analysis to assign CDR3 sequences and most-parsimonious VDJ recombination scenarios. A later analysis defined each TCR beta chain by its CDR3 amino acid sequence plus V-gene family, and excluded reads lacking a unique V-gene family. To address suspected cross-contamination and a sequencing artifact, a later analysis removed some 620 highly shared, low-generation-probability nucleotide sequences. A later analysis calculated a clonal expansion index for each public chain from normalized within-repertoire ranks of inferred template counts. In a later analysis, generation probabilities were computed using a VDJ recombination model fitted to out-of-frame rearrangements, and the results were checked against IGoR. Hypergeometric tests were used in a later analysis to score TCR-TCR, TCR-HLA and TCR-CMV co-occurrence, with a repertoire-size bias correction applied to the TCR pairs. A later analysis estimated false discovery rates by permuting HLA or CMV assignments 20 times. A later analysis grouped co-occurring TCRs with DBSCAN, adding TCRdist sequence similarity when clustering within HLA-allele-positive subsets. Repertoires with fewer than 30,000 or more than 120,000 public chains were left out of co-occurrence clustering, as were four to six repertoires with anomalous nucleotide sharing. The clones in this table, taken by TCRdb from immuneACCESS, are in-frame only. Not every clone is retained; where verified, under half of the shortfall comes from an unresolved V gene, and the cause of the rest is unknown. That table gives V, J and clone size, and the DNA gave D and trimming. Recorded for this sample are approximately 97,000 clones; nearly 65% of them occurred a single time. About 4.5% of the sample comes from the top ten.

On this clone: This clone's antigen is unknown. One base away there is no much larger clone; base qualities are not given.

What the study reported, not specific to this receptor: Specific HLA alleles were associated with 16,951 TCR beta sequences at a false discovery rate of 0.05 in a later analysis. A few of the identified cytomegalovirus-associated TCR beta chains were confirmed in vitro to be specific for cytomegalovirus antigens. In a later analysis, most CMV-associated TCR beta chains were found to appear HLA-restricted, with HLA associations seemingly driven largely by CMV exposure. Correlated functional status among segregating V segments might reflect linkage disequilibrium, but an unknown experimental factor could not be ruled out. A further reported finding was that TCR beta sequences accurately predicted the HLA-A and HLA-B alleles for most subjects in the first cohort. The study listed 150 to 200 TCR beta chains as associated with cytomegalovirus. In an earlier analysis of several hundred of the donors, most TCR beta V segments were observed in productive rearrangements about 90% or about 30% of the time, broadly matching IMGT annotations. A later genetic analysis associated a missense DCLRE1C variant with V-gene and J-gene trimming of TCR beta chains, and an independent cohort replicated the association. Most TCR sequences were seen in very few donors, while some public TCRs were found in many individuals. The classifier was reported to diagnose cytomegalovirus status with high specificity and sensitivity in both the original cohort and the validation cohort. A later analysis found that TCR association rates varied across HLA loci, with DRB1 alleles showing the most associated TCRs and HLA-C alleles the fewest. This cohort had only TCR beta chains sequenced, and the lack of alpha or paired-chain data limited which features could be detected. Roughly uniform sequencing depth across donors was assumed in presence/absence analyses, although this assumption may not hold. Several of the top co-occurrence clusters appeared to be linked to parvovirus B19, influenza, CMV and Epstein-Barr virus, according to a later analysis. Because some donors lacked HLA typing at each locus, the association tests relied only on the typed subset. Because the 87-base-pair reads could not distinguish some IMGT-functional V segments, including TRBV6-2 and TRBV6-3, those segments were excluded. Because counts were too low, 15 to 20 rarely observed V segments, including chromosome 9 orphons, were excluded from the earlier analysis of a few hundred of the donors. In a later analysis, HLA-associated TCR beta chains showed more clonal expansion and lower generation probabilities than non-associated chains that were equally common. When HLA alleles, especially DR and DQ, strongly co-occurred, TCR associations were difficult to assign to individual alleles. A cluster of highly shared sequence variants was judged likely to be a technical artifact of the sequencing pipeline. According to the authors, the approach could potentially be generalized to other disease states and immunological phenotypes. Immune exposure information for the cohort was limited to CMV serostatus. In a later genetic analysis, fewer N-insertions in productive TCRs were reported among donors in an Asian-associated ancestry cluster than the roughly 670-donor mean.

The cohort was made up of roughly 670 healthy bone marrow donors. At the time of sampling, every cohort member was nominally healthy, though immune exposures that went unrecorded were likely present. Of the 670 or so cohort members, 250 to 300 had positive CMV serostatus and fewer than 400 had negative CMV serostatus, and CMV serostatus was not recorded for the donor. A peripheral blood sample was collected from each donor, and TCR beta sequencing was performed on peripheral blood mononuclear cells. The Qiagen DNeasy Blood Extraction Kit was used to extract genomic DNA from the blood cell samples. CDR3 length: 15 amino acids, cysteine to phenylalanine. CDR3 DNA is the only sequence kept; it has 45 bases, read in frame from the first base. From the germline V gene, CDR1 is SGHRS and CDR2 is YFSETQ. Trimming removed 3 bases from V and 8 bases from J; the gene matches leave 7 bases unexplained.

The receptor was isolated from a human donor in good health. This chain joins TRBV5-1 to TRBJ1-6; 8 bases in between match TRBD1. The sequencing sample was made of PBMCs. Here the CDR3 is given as CASSSAPGQDSPLHF. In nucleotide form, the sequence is TGCGCCAGCAGCTCAGCGCCGGGACAGGATTCACCCCTCCACTTT. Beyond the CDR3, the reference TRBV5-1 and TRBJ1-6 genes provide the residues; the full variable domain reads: KAGVTQTPRYLIKTRGQQVTLSCSPISGHRSVSWYQQTPGQGLQFLFEYFSETQRNKGNFPGRFSGRQFSNSRSEMNVSTLELGDSALYLCASSSAPGQDSPLHFGNGTRLTVT.